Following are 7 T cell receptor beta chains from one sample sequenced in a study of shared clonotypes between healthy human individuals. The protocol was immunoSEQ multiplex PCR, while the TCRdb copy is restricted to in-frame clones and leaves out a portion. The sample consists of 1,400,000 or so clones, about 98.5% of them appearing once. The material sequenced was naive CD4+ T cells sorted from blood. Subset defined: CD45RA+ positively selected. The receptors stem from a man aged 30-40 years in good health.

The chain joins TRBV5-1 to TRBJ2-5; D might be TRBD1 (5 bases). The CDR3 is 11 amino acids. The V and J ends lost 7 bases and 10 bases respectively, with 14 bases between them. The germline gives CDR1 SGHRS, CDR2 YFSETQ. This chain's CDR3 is CASRLETGQYF. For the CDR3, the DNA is TGCGCCAGCCGATTGGAAACAGGCCAGTACTTC.

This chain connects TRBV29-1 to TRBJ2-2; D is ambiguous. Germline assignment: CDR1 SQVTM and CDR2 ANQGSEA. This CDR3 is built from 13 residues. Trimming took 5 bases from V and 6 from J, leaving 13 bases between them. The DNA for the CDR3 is TGCAGCGTTCCTCAACCTCTGGCCGGGGAGCTGTTTTTT. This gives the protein CSVPQPLAGELFF.

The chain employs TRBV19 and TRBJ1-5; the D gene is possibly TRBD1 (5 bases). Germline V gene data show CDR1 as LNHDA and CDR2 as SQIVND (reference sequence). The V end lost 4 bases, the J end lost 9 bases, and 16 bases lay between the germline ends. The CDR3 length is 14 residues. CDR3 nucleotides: TGTGCCAGTAGTACGACAGCAACCAAAGGGCCCCAGCATTTT. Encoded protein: CASSTTATKGPQHF.

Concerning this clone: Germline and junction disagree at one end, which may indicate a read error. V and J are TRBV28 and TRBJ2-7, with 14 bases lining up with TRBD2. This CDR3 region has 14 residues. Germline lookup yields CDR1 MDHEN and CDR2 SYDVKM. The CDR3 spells CASSSLTTSGRDTF. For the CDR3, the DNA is TGTGCCAGCAGTTCTCTCACGACTAGCGGGAGGGACACGTTC.

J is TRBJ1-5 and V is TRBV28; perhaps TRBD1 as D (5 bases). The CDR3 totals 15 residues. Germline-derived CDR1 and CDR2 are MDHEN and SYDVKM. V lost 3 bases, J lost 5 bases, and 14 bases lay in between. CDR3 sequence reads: CASSLGVGSYQPQHF. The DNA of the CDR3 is TGTGCCAGCAGTTTGGGGGTTGGGTCCTATCAGCCCCAGCATTTT. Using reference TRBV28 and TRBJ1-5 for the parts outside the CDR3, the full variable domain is DVKVTQSSRYLVKRTGEKVFLECVQDMDHENMFWYRQDPGLGLRLIYFSYDVKMKEKGDIPEGYSVSREKKERFSLILESASTNQTSMYLCASSLGVGSYQPQHFGDGTRLSIL.

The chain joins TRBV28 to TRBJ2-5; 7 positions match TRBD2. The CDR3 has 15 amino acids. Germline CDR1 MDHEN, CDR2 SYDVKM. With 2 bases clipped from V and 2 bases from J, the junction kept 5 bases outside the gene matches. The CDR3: CASSLGGSWQETQYF. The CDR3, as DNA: TGTGCCAGCAGTTTAGGCGGGAGCTGGCAAGAGACCCAGTACTTC.

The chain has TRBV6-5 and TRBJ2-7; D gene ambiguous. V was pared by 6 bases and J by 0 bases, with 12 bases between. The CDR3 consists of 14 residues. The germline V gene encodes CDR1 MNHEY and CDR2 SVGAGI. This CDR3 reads CASRTAGISYEQYF. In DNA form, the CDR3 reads TGTGCCAGCAGGACGGCTGGGATCTCCTACGAGCAGTACTTC.